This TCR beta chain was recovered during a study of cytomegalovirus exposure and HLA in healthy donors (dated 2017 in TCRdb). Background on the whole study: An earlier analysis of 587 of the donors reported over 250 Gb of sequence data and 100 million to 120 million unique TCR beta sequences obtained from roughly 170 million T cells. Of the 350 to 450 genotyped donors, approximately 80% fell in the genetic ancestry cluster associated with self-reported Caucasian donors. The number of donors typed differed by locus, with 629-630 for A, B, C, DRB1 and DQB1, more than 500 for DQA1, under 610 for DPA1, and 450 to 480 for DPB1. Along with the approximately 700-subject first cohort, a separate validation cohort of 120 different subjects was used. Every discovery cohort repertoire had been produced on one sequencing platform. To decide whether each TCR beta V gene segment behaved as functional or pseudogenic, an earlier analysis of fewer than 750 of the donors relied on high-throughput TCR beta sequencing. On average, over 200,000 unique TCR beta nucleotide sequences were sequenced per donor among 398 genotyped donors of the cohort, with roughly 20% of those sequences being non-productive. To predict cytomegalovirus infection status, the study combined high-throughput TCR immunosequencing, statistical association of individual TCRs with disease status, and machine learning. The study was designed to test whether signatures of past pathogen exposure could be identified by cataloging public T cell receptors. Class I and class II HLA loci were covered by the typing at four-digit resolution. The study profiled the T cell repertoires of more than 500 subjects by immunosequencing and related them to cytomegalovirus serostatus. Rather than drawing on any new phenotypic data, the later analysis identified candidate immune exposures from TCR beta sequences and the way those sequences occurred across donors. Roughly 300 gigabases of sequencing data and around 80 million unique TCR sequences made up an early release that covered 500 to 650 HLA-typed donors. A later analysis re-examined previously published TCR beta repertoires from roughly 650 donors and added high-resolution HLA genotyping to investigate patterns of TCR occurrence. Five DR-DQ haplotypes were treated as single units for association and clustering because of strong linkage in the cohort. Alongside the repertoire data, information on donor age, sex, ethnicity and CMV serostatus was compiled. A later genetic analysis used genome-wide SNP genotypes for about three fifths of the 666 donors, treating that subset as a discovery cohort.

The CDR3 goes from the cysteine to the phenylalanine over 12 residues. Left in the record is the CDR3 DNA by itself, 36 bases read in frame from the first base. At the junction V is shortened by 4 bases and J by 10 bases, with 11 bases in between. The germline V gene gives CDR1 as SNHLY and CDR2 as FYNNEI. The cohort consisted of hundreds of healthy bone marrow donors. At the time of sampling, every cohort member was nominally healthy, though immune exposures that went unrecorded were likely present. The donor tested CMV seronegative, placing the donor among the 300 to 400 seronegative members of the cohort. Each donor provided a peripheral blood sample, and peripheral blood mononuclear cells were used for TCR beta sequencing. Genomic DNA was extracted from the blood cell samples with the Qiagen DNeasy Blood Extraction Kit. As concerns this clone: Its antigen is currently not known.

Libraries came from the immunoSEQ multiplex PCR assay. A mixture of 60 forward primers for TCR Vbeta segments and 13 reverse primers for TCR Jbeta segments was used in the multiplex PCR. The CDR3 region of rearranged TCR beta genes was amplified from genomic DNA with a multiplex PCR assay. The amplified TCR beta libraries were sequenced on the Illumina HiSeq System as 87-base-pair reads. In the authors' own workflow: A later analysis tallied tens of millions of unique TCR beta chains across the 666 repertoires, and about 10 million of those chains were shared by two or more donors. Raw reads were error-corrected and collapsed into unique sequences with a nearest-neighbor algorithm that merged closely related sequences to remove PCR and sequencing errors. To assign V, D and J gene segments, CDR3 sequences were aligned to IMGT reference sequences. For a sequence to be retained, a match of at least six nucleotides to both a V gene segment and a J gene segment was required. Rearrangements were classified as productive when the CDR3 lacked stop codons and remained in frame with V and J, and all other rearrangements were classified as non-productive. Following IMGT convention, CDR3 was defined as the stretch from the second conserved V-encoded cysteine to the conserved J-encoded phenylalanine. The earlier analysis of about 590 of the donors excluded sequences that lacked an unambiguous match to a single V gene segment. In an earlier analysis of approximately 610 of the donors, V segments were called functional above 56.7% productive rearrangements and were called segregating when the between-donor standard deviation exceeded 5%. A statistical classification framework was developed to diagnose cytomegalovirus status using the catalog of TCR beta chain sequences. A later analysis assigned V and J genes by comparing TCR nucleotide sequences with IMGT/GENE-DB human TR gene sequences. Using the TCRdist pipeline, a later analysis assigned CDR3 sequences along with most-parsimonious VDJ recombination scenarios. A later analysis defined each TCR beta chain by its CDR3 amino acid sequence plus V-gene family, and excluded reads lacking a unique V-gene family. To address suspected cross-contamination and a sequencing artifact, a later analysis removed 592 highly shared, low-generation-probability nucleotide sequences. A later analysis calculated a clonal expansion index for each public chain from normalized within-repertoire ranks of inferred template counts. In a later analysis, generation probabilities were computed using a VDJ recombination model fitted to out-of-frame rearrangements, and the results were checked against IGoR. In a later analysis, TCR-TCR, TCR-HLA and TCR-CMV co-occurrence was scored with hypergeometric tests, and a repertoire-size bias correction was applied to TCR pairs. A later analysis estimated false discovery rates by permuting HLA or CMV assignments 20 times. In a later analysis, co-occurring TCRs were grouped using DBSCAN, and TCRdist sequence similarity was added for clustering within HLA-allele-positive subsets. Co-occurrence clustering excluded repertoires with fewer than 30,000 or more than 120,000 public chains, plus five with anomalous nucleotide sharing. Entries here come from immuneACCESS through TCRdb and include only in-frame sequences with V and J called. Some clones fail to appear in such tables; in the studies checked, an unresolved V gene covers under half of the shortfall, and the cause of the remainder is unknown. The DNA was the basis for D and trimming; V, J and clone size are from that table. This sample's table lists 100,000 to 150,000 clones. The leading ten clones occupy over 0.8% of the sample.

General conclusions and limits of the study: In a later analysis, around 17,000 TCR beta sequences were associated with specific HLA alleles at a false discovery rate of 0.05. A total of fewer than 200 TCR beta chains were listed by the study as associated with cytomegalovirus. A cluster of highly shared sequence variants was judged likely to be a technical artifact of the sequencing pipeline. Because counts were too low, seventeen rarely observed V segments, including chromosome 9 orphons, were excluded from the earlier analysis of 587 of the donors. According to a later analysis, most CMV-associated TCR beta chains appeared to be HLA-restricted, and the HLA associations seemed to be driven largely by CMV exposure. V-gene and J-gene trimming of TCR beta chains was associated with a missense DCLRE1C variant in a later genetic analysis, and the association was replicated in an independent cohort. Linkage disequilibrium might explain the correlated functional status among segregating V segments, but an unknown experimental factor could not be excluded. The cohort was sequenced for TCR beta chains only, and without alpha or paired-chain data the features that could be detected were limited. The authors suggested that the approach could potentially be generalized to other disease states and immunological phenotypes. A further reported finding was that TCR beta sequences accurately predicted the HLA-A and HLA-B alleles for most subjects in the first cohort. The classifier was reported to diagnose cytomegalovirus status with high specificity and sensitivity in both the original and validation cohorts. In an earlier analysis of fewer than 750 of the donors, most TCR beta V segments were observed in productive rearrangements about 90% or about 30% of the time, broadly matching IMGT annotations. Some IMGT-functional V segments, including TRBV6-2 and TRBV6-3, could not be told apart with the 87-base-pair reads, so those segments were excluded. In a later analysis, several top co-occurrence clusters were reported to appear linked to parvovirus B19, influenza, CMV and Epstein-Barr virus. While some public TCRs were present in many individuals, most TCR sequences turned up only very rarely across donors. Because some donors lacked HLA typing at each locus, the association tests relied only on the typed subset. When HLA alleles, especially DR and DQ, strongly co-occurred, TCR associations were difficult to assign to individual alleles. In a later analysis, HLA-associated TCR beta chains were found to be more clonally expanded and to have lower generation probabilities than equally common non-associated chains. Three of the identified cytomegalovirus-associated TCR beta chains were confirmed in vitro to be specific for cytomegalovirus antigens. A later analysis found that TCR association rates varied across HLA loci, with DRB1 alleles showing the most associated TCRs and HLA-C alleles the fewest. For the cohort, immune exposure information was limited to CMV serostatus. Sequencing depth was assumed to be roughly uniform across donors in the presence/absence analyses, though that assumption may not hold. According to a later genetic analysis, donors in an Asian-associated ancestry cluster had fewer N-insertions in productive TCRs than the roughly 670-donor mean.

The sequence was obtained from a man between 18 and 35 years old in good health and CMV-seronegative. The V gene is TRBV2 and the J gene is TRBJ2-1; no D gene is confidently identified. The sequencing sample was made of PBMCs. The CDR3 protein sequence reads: CASSGLSEEQFF. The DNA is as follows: TGTGCCAGCAGTGGACTCAGCGAGGAGCAGTTCTTC.